These T cell receptor beta chains were read from a single sample in a study of blood T cell repertoires in COVID-19. Only in-frame clones appear in the TCRdb table, and some are missing; sequencing was by immunoSEQ multiplex PCR. Of 250,000 to 350,000 clones in the sample, roughly 80% were seen once. What was sequenced was peripheral blood. The origin of the receptors is a human donor with COVID-19, enrolled during active disease. The donor label of this sample is uncertain. CDR3s include the opening cysteine and the closing phenylalanine or tryptophan. D genes are given only for firm matches. Rows give clone size only sometimes, using once, few, many, or a class for an expanded clone.

V gene: TRBV5-1
D gene: -
clone size: -
J gene: TRBJ1-1
CDR3 protein: CASSLLSGGTEAFF
CDR3 DNA: TGCGCCAGCAGCTTACTCAGTGGAGGCACTGAAGCTTTCTTT

V gene: TRBV6-5
D gene: -
clone size: -
J gene: TRBJ2-3
CDR3 protein: CASSRGVGDTQYF
CDR3 DNA: TGTGCCAGCAGTCGGGGAGTCGGAGATACGCAGTATTTT

V gene: TRBV10-1
D gene: -
clone size: few
J gene: TRBJ1-1
CDR3 protein: CASSDKTAGQAFF
CDR3 DNA: TGCGCCAGCAGTGACAAGACAGCCGGGCAGGCTTTCTTT

V gene: TRBV13
D gene: TRBD2
clone size: -
J gene: TRBJ2-1
CDR3 protein: CASSLLAGYNEQFF
CDR3 DNA: TGTGCCAGCAGCTTACTAGCGGGATACAATGAGCAGTTCTTC

V gene: TRBV5-4
D gene: TRBD1
clone size: -
J gene: TRBJ2-2
CDR3 protein: CASSVGTGRAGELFF
CDR3 DNA: TGTGCCAGCAGCGTGGGGACAGGGAGGGCCGGGGAGCTGTTTTTT

V gene: TRBV5-6
D gene: -
clone size: -
J gene: TRBJ1-5
CDR3 protein: CASSPYSALGNQPQHF
CDR3 DNA: TGTGCCAGCAGCCCTTACAGTGCCCTGGGCAATCAGCCCCAGCATTTT

V gene: TRBV11-2
D gene: TRBD2
clone size: -
J gene: TRBJ2-1
CDR3 protein: CASSLGGRASVDEQFF
CDR3 DNA: TGTGCCAGCAGCTTAGGCGGGAGGGCAAGTGTAGATGAGCAGTTCTTC

V gene: TRBV28
D gene: -
clone size: -
J gene: TRBJ1-6
CDR3 protein: CASSFPGGSPLHF
CDR3 DNA: TGTGCCAGCAGTTTCCCCGGGGGTTCACCCCTCCACTTT

V gene: TRBV5-1
D gene: -
clone size: once
J gene: TRBJ1-1
CDR3 protein: CASSPGGAMNTEAFF
CDR3 DNA: TGCGCCAGCAGCCCCGGAGGAGCAATGAACACTGAAGCTTTCTTT

V gene: TRBV15
D gene: TRBD2
clone size: -
J gene: TRBJ2-7
CDR3 protein: CATSRAGLAGIYEQYF
CDR3 DNA: TGTGCCACCAGCAGAGCAGGACTAGCGGGGATATACGAGCAGTACTTC

V gene: TRBV10-3
D gene: TRBD2
clone size: -
J gene: TRBJ2-3
CDR3 protein: CAISESGRGEDTQYF
CDR3 DNA: TGTGCCATCAGTGAAAGCGGGAGGGGGGAAGATACGCAGTATTTT

V gene: TRBV2
D gene: TRBD2
clone size: -
J gene: TRBJ2-7
CDR3 protein: CASRTTLLAGEQYF
CDR3 DNA: TGTGCCAGCAGGACGACGTTACTAGCGGGCGAGCAGTACTTC

V gene: TRBV7-2
D gene: -
clone size: -
J gene: TRBJ1-3
CDR3 protein: CASSLVRNTIYF
CDR3 DNA: TGTGCCAGCAGCTTAGTAAGAAACACCATATATTTT

V gene: TRBV30
D gene: -
clone size: -
J gene: TRBJ2-7
CDR3 protein: CAWSTGARSYEQYF
CDR3 DNA: TGTGCCTGGAGTACTGGGGCCAGATCCTACGAGCAGTACTTC

V gene: TRBV11-2
D gene: TRBD2
clone size: -
J gene: TRBJ2-3
CDR3 protein: CASSLFRGSSTGDTQYF
CDR3 DNA: TGTGCCAGCAGCTTGTTTCGCGGGAGCTCCACGGGGGATACGCAGTATTTT

V gene: TRBV10-3
D gene: -
clone size: -
J gene: TRBJ2-5
CDR3 protein: CAISMDSPETQYF
CDR3 DNA: TGTGCCATCAGTATGGACAGCCCAGAGACCCAGTACTTC

V gene: TRBV7-2
D gene: TRBD1
clone size: -
J gene: TRBJ1-2
CDR3 protein: CASRRDRATNYGYTF
CDR3 DNA: TGTGCCAGCAGACGTGACAGGGCCACTAACTATGGCTACACCTTC

V gene: TRBV5-4
D gene: -
clone size: -
J gene: TRBJ2-7
CDR3 protein: CASSLTGQYEQYF
CDR3 DNA: TGTGCCAGCAGCTTAACGGGACAATACGAGCAGTACTTC

V gene: TRBV18
D gene: TRBD1
clone size: -
J gene: TRBJ2-1
CDR3 protein: CASSPRQGYEQFF
CDR3 DNA: TGTGCCAGCTCACCACGACAGGGTTATGAGCAGTTCTTC

V gene: TRBV28
D gene: TRBD1
clone size: few
J gene: TRBJ1-5
CDR3 protein: CASSLGTGGNQPQHF
CDR3 DNA: TGTGCCAGCAGTTTAGGGACAGGGGGAAATCAGCCCCAGCATTTT

V gene: TRBV11-2
D gene: -
clone size: -
J gene: TRBJ1-2
CDR3 protein: CASSVGRGYYGYTF
CDR3 DNA: TGTGCCAGCAGCGTCGGGAGGGGGTACTATGGCTACACCTTC

V gene: TRBV4-2
D gene: TRBD1
clone size: once
J gene: TRBJ2-7
CDR3 protein: CASSQEGTGGPLTYEQYF
CDR3 DNA: TGTGCCAGCAGCCAAGAGGGTACAGGGGGCCCCCTAACCTACGAGCAGTACTTC

V gene: TRBV9
D gene: TRBD1
clone size: -
J gene: TRBJ2-7
CDR3 protein: CASSVGGQGVYEQYF
CDR3 DNA: TGTGCCAGCAGCGTAGGAGGACAGGGGGTCTACGAGCAGTACTTC